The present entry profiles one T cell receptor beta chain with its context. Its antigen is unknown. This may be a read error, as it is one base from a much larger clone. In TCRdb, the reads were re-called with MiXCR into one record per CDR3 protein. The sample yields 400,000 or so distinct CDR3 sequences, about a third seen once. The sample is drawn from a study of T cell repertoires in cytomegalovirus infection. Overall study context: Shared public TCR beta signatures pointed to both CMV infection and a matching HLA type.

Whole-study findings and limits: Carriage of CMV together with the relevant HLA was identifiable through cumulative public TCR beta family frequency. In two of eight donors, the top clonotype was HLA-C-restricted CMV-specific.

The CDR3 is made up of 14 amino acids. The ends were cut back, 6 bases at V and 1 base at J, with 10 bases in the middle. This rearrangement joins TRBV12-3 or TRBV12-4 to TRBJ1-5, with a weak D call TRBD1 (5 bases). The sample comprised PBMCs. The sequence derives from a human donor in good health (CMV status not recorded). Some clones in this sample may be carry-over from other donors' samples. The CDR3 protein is CASRKGASNQPQHF. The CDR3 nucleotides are TGTGCCAGCAGAAAAGGGGCAAGCAATCAGCCCCAGCATTTT.